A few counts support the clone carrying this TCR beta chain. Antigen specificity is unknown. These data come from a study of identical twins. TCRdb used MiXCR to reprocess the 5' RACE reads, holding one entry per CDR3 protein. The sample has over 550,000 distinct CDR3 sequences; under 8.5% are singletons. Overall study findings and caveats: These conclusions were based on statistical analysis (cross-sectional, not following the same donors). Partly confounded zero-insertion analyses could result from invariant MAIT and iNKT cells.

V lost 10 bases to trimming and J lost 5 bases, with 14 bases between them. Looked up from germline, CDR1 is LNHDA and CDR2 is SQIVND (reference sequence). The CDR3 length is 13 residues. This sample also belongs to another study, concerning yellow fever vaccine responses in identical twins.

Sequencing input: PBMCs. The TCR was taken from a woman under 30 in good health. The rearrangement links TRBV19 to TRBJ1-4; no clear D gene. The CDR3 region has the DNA TGTGCCACTCAACAAAACCCAAATGAAAAACTGTTTTTT. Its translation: CATQQNPNEKLFF.